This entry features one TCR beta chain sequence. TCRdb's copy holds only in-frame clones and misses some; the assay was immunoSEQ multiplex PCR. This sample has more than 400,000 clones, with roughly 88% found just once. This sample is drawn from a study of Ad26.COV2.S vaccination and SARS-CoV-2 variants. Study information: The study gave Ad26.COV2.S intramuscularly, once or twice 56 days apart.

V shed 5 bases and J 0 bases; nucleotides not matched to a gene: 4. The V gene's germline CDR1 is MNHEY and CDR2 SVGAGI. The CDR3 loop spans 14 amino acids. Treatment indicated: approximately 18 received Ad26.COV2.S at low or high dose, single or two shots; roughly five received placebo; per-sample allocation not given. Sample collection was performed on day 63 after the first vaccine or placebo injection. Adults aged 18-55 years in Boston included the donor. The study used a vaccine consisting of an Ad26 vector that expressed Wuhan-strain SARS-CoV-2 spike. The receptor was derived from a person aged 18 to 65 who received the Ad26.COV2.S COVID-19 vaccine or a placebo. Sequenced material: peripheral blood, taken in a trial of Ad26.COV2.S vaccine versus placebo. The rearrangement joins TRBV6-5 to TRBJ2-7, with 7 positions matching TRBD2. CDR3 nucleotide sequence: TGTGCCAGCAGTATCTCTAGCGGCTCCTACGAGCAGTACTTC. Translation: CASSISSGSYEQYF.